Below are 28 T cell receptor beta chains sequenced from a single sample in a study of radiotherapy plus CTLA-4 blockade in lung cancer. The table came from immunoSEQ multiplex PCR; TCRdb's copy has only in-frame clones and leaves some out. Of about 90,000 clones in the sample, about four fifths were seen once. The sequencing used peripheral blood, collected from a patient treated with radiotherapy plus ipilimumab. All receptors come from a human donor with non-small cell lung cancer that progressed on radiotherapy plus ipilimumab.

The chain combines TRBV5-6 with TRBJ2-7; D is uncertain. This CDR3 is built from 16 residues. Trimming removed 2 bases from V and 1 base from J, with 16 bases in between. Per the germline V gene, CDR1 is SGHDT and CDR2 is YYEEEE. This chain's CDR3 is CASSFTLNHFSYEQYF. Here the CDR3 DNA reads TGTGCCAGCAGCTTTACACTGAACCACTTTTCCTACGAGCAGTACTTC.

The CDR3 loop is CASSSLLTGNSYEQYF. Written as DNA, the CDR3 is TGTGCCAGTAGTAGTCTTTTGACAGGGAATTCCTACGAGCAGTACTTC. The chain joins TRBV19 to TRBJ2-7; 7 nucleotides agree with TRBD1. The germline V gene has CDR1 LNHDA and CDR2 SQIVND (reference sequence). The V and J ends lost 4 bases and 1 base, in that order; junction bases with no gene match: 10. The CDR3 loop spans 16 amino acids.

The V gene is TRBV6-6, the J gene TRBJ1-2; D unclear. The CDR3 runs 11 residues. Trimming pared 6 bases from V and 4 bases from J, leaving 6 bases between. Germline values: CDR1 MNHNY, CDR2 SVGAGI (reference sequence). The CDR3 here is CASSPSYGYTF. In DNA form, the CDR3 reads TGTGCCAGCAGCCCCAGCTATGGCTACACCTTC.

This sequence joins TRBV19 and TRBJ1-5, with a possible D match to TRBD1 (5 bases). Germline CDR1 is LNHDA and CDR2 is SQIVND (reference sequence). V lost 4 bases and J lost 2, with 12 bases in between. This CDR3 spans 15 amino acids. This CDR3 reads CASSSQGFGNQPQHF. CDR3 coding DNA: TGTGCCAGTAGTAGTCAGGGATTCGGCAATCAGCCCCAGCATTTT.

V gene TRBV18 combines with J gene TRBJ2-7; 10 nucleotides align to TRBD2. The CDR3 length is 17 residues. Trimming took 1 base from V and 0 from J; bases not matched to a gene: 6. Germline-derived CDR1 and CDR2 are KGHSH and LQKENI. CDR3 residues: CASSPRNPSGGSYEQYF. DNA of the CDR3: TGTGCCAGCTCACCACGGAACCCTAGCGGGGGCTCCTACGAGCAGTACTTC.

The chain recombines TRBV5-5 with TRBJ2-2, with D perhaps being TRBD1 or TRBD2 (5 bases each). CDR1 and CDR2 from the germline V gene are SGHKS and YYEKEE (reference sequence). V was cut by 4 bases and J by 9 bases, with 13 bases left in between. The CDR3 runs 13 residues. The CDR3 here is CASSRDLARELFF. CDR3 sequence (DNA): TGTGCCAGCAGCCGGGACCTGGCGAGGGAGCTGTTTTTT.

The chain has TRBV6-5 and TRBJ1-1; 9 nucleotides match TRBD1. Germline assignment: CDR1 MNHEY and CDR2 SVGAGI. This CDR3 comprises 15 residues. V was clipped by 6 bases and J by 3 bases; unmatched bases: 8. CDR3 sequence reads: CASRKKQGADTEAFF. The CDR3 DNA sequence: TGTGCCAGCAGGAAGAAACAGGGGGCGGACACTGAAGCTTTCTTT.

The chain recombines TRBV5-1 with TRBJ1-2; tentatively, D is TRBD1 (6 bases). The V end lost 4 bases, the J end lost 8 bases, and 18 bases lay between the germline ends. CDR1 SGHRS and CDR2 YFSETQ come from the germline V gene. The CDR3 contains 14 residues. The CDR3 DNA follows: TGCGCCAGCAGCCCCGAAAGGACAGCTACCGGCTACACCTTC. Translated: CASSPERTATGYTF.

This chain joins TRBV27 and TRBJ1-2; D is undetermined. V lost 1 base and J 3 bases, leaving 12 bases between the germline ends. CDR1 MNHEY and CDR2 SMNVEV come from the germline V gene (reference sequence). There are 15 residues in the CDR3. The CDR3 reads CASSLFPQTYYGYTF. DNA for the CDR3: TGTGCCAGCAGTTTATTTCCCCAGACCTACTATGGCTACACCTTC.

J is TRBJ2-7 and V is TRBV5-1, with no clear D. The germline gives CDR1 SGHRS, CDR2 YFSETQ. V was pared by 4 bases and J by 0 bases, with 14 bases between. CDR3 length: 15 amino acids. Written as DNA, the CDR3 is TGCGCCAGCAGCCGATCCGGCAGGCGCTCCTACGAGCAGTACTTC. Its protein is CASSRSGRRSYEQYF.

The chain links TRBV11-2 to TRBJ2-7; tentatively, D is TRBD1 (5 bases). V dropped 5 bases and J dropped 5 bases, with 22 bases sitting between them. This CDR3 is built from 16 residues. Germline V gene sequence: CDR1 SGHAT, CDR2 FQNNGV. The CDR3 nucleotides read TGTGCCAGCAGCATAAGAATCAGGGCGACGTCCGACGAGCAGTACTTC. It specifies CASSIRIRATSDEQYF.

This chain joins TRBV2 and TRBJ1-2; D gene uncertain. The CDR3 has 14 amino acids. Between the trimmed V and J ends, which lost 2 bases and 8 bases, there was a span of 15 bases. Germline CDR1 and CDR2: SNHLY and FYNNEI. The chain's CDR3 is CASSEMALMEGYTF. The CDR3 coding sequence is TGTGCCAGCAGTGAAATGGCACTCATGGAGGGCTACACCTTC.

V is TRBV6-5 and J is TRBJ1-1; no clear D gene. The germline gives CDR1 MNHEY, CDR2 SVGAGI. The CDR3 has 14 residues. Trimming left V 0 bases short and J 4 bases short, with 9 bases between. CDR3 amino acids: CASSYSPFVTEAFF. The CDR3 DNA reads TGTGCCAGCAGTTACTCGCCGTTTGTCACTGAAGCTTTCTTT.

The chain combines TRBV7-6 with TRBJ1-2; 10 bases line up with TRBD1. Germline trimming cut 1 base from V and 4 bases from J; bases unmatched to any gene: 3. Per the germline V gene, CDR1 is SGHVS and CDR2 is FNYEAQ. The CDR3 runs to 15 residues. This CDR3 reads CASSLGQGAIYGYTF. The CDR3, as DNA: TGTGCCAGCAGCTTAGGACAGGGGGCGATCTATGGCTACACCTTC.

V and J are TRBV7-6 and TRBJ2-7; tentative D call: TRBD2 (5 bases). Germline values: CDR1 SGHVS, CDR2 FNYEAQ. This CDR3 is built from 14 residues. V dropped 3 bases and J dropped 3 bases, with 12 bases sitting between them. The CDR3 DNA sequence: TGTGCCAGCAGCTTTGAGAGCGGTGGCTACGAGCAGTACTTC. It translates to CASSFESGGYEQYF. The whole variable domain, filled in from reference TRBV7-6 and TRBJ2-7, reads GAGVSQSPRYKVTKRGQDVALRCDPISGHVSLYWYRQALGQGPEFLTYFNYEAQQDKSGLPNDRFSAERPEGSISTLTIQRTEQRDSAMYRCASSFESGGYEQYFGPGTRLTVT.

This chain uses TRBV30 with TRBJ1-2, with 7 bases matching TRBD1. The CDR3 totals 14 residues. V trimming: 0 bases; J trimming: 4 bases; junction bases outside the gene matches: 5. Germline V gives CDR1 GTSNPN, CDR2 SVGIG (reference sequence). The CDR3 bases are TGTGCCTGGAGTGTACACCAGGGGGTCTATGGCTACACCTTC. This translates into CAWSVHQGVYGYTF.

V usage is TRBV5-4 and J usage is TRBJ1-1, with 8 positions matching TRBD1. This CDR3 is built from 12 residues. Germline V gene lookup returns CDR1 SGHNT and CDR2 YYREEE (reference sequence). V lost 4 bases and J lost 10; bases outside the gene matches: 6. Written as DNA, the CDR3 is TGTGCCAGCAGCCAGGGGGCGAGTGGAGCTTTCTTT. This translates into CASSQGASGAFF.

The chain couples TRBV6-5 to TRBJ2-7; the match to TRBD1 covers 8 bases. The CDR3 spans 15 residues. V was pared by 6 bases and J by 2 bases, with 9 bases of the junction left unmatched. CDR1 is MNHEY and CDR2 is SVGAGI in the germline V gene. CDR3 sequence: CASSRGQGFPYEQYF. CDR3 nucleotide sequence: TGTGCCAGCAGCCGCGGACAGGGTTTTCCCTACGAGCAGTACTTC.

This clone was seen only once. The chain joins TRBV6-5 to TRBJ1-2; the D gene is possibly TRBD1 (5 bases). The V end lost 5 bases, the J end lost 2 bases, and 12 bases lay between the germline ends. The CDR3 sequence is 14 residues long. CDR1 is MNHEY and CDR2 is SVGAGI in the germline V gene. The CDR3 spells CASSEEAGNYGYTF. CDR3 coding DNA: TGTGCCAGCAGTGAAGAGGCAGGGAACTATGGCTACACCTTC.

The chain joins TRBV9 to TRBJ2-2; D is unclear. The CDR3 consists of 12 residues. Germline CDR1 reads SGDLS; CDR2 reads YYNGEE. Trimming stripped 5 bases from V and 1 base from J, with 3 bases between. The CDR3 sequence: CASRRNTGELFF. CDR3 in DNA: TGTGCCAGCAGGAGGAACACCGGGGAGCTGTTTTTT.

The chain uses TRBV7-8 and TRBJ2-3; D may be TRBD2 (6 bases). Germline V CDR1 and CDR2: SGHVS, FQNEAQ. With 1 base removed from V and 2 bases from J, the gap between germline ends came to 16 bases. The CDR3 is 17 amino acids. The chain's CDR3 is CASSLVIRLVHTDTQYF. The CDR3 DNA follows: TGTGCCAGCAGCTTAGTAATTCGACTAGTCCACACAGATACGCAGTATTTT. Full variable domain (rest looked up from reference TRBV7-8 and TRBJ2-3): GAGVSQSPRYKVAKRGQDVALRCDPISGHVSLFWYQQALGQGPEFLTYFQNEAQLDKSGLPSDRFFAERPEGSVSTLKIQRTQQEDSAVYLCASSLVIRLVHTDTQYFGPGTRLTVL.

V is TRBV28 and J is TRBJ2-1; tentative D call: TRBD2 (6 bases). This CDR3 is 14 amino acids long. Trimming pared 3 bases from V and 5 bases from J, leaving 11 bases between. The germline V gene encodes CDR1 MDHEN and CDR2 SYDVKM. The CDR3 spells CASSFGGAHNEQFF. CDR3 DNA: TGTGCCAGCAGTTTCGGCGGGGCTCACAATGAGCAGTTCTTC. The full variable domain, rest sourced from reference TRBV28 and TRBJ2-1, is DVKVTQSSRYLVKRTGEKVFLECVQDMDHENMFWYRQDPGLGLRLIYFSYDVKMKEKGDIPEGYSVSREKKERFSLILESASTNQTSMYLCASSFGGAHNEQFFGPGTRLTVL.

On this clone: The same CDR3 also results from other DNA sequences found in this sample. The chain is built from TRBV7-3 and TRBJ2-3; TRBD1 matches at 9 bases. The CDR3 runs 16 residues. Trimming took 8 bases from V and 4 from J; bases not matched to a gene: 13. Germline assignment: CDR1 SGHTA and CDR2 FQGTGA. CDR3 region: CASHPGPGTGSDTQYF. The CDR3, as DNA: TGTGCCAGCCACCCCGGTCCCGGGACAGGGTCAGATACGCAGTATTTT.

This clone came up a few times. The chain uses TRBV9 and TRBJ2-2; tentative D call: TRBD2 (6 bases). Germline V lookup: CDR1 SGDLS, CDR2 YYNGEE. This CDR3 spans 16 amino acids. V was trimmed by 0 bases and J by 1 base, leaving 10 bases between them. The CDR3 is CASSVGSGWNTGELFF. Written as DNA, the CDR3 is TGTGCCAGCAGCGTAGGTAGCGGTTGGAACACCGGGGAGCTGTTTTTT.

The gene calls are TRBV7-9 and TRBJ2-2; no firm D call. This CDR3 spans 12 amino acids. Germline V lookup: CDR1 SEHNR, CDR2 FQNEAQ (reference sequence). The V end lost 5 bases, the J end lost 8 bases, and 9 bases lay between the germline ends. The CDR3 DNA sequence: TGTGCCAGCAGCATCGACGCAGGGGAGCTGTTTTTT. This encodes CASSIDAGELFF.

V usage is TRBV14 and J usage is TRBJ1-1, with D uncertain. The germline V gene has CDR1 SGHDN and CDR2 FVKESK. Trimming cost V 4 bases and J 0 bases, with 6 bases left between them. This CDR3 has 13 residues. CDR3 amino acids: CASSPGMNTEAFF. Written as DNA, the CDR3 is TGTGCCAGCAGCCCGGGGATGAACACTGAAGCTTTCTTT.

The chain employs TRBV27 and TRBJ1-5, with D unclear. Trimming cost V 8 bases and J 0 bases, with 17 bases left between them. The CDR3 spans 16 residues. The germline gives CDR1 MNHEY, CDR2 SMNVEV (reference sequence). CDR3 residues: CASQREGGDSNQPQHF. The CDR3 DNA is TGTGCCAGCCAACGGGAGGGCGGTGATAGCAATCAGCCCCAGCATTTT.

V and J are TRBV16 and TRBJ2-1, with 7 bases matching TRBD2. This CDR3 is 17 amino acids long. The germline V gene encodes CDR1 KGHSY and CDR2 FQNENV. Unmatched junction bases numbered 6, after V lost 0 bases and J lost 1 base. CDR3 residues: CASSQSGRGVSYNEQFF. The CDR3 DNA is TGTGCCAGCAGCCAATCCGGACGGGGGGTTTCCTACAATGAGCAGTTCTTC.